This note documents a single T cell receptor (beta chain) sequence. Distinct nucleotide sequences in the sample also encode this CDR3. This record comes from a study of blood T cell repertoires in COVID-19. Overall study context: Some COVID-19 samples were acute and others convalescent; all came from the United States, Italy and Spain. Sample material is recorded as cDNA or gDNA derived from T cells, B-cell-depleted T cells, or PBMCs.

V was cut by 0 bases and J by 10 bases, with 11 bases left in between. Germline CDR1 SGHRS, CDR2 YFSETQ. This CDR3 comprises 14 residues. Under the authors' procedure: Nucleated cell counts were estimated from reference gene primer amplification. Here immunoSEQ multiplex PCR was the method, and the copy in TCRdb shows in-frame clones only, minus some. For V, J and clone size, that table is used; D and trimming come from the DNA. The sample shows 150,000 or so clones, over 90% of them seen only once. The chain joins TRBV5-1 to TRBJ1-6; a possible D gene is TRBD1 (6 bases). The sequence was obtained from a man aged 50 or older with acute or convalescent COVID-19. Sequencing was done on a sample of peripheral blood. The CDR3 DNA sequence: TGCGCCAGCAGCTTGGGGCAGGGGTCCTCACCCCTCCACTTT. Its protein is CASSLGQGSSPLHF.